Listed here are 22 T cell receptor beta chains from one sample, sequenced in a study of human T cells and chemical hapten exposure. From the RACE reads, TCRdb called clonotypes with MiXCR, one entry per CDR3 protein. The sample contains about 68,000 distinct CDR3 sequences, approximately 10% of which appear only once. Time point defined: pre-sensitization, week 0. The treatment was: therapeutic diphenylcyclopropenone sensitization with weekly scalp DPC. This sample comprised whole blood, obtained in connection with sensitization to the hapten diphenylcyclopropenone (DPC). The receptors shown here come from a woman aged 50 to 65 with alopecia areata. Some clones in this sample may be carry-over from other donors' samples.

This clonotype was counted ten times or more. This rearrangement joins TRBV27 to TRBJ1-1; possible D gene TRBD1, 6 bases. The CDR3 totals 14 residues. V was clipped by 8 bases and J by 0 bases, with 13 bases between them. Germline loops: CDR1 MNHEY, CDR2 SMNVEV (reference sequence). CDR3 nucleotide sequence: TGTGCCAGCGGTAGGGGGGGAGTGAACACTGAAGCTTTCTTT. Protein sequence: CASGRGGVNTEAFF.

This clonotype came up a few times. This may be a read error, as it is one base from a much larger clone. The rearrangement uses TRBV9 and TRBJ1-3; no definite D call. Germline V gene data show CDR1 as SGDLS and CDR2 as YYNGEE. CDR3 length: 16 residues. Trimming left V 0 bases short and J 0 bases short, with 10 bases between. The CDR3 DNA reads as TGTGCCAGCAGCGTAGAGTTTCGGGGCTCTGGAAACACCATATATTTT. This gives the protein CASSVEFRGSGNTIYF. The whole variable domain, filled in from reference TRBV9 and TRBJ1-3, reads DSGVTQTPKHLITATGQRVTLRCSPRSGDLSVYWYQQSLDQGLQFLIQYYNGEERAKGNILERFSAQQFPDLHSELNLSSLELGDSALYFCASSVEFRGSGNTIYFGEGSWLTVV.

This sequence joins TRBV5-6 and TRBJ1-2; D remains unclear. V was trimmed by 1 base and J by 2 bases, leaving 12 bases between them. The V gene's germline CDR1 is SGHDT and CDR2 YYEEEE. The CDR3 has 15 residues. The CDR3 DNA follows: TGTGCCAGCAGCTTGTGGCGGATGGGAAACTATGGCTACACCTTC. Its protein product is CASSLWRMGNYGYTF.

J is TRBJ1-1 and V is TRBV20-1, with D unresolved. This CDR3 spans 14 amino acids. Germline CDR1 DFQATT, CDR2 SNEGSKA (reference sequence). V was pared by 4 bases and J by 0 bases, with 12 bases between. CDR3 DNA sequence: TGCAGTGCTATCGACAATTCCATGAACACTGAAGCTTTCTTT. Translated, it gives CSAIDNSMNTEAFF.

This clonotype appeared a few times. The rearrangement links TRBV19 to TRBJ2-3; 10 bases agree with TRBD2. The CDR3 runs to 16 residues. With 8 bases clipped from V and 0 bases from J, the junction kept 8 bases outside the gene matches. The germline gives CDR1 LNHDA, CDR2 SQIVND (reference sequence). The CDR3 spells CASGFLAGGSTDTQYF. CDR3 sequence (DNA): TGTGCCAGTGGATTCTTAGCGGGAGGCAGCACAGATACGCAGTATTTT. Combining the CDR3 with reference TRBV19 and TRBJ2-3 gives the whole variable domain DGGITQSPKYLFRKEGQNVTLSCEQNLNHDAMYWYRQDPGQGLRLIYYSQIVNDFQKGDIAEGYSVSREKKESFPLTVTSAQKNPTAFYLCASGFLAGGSTDTQYFGPGTRLTVL.

This clonotype was detected many times. The genes are TRBV18 and TRBJ2-7; 7 nucleotides align to TRBD1. Germline V lookup: CDR1 KGHSH, CDR2 LQKENI. Germline trimming cut 3 bases from V and 2 bases from J; bases unmatched to any gene: 4. This CDR3 comprises 14 residues. The CDR3 protein is CASSPQGVAYEQYF. The CDR3 nucleotides read TGTGCCAGCTCACCGCAGGGGGTGGCCTACGAGCAGTACTTC.

This clonotype has ten or more counts. The chain recombines TRBV28 with TRBJ1-3; D call uncertain. The CDR3 totals 17 residues. Trimming stripped 4 bases from V and 0 bases from J, with 16 bases between. Germline V gives CDR1 MDHEN, CDR2 SYDVKM. The CDR3 protein is CASSSLGSAVSGNTIYF. The CDR3 nucleotides read TGTGCCAGCAGTTCGCTGGGCAGCGCCGTCTCTGGAAACACCATATATTTT.

The rearrangement links TRBV9 to TRBJ1-1; possible D gene TRBD1, 6 bases. CDR3 length: 14 residues. CDR1 and CDR2 (germline): SGDLS, YYNGEE. Deletions cut 3 bases from V and 3 bases from J, with 12 bases between. The chain's CDR3 is CASSATGKDTEAFF. CDR3 bases: TGTGCCAGCAGCGCAACAGGGAAGGACACTGAAGCTTTCTTT.

The table lists this clonotype with many counts. V and J are TRBV2 and TRBJ1-1; D is perhaps TRBD1 (5 bases). Per the germline V gene, CDR1 is SNHLY and CDR2 is FYNNEI. Trimming took off 3 bases at V and 12 bases at J, with 11 bases between the two ends. The CDR3 totals 11 residues. The CDR3 sequence is CASSDGGLSFF. Written as DNA, the CDR3 is TGTGCCAGCAGTGATGGGGGACTGTCTTTCTTT.

This clonotype appeared a few times. The V gene is TRBV9, the J gene TRBJ2-5; the D is unclear. Germline V gene sequence: CDR1 SGDLS, CDR2 YYNGEE. There are 16 residues in the CDR3. V lost 4 bases and J 5 bases, leaving 21 bases between the germline ends. CDR3 protein: CASSRSGADRKETQYF. Here the CDR3 DNA reads TGTGCCAGCAGCCGCTCTGGTGCGGACCGGAAGGAGACCCAGTACTTC.

The rearrangement joins TRBV25-1 to TRBJ2-7; 8 positions match TRBD1. The germline V gene has CDR1 MGHDK and CDR2 SYGVNS. The trim removed 3 bases at V and 2 bases at J, leaving 6 bases unmatched. CDR3 size: 15 residues. The CDR3 DNA is TGTGCCAGCAGTGATCAAGGACAGGGCACCTACGAGCAGTACTTC. This translates into CASSDQGQGTYEQYF.

This clonotype was picked up a small number of times. The J gene is TRBJ2-1, the V gene TRBV6-2 or TRBV6-3, with 11 positions matching TRBD2. Germline V gene sequence: CDR1 MNHEY, CDR2 SVGEGT. The CDR3 contains 16 residues. The V and J ends lost 6 bases and 3 bases, in that order; junction bases with no gene match: 7. The CDR3 DNA sequence: TGTGCCAGCAGCTCTCCCCTAGCGGGGGGCTACAATGAGCAGTTCTTC. Amino acid sequence: CASSSPLAGGYNEQFF.

In DNA, the CDR3 is TGTGCCAGCAGCGGAAGGACGCGCTCCTACAATGAGCAGTTCTTC. Its protein is CASSGRTRSYNEQFF. This chain joins TRBV5-4 and TRBJ2-1; no firm D call. V was cut by 4 bases and J by 0 bases, with 11 bases left in between. This CDR3 has 15 amino acids. Germline V gene data show CDR1 as SGHNT and CDR2 as YYREEE (reference sequence).

This clonotype was picked up many times. The rearrangement links TRBV12-3 or TRBV12-4 to TRBJ1-6, with no clear D. V dropped 1 base and J dropped 9 bases, with 4 bases sitting between them. The CDR3 spans 12 residues. The CDR3 sequence: CASSLGRSPLHF. CDR3 nucleotides: TGTGCCAGCAGTTTAGGACGTTCACCCCTCCACTTT.

The rearrangement joins TRBV4-3 to TRBJ1-1, with 9 bases that match TRBD1. The germline V gene has CDR1 LGHNA and CDR2 YSLEER. The CDR3 extends over 14 amino acids. V was pared by 6 bases and J by 3 bases, with 5 bases of the junction left unmatched. The CDR3 bases are TGCGCCAGCAGTTGGGACAGGGATGACACTGAAGCTTTCTTT. Protein product: CASSWDRDDTEAFF.

This clonotype has a count of ten or more. The chain carries TRBV20-1 and TRBJ1-6; D not resolved. CDR1 is DFQATT and CDR2 is SNEGSKA in the germline V gene (reference sequence). CDR3 length: 13 residues. Trimming removed 1 base from V and 13 bases from J, with 14 bases in between. The DNA of the CDR3 is TGCAGTGCTAGAGCACAAGGAGATTTGCCCCTCCACTTT. Translated: CSARAQGDLPLHF.

The chain couples TRBV11-2 to TRBJ2-1, with 16 bases matching TRBD2. V lost 5 bases, J lost 7 bases, and 14 bases stayed unmatched. The V gene's germline CDR1 is SGHAT and CDR2 FQNNGV. CDR3 length: 19 amino acids. CDR3 region: CASSGPGLAGGPSGNEQFF. CDR3 DNA sequence: TGTGCCAGCAGCGGACCGGGACTAGCGGGGGGGCCCTCCGGGAATGAGCAGTTCTTC. Full variable domain (outside the CDR3, taken from reference TRBV11-2 and TRBJ2-1): EAGVAQSPRYKIIEKRQSVAFWCNPISGHATLYWYQQILGQGPKLLIQFQNNGVVDDSQLPKDRFSAERLKGVDSTLKIQPAKLEDSAVYLCASSGPGLAGGPSGNEQFFGPGTRLTVL.

This clonotype was seen many times. The chain couples TRBV7-2 to TRBJ1-4, with unresolved D. Per germline, CDR1 SGHTA and CDR2 FQGNSA. Trimming shortened V by 3 bases and J by 5 bases, and 10 bases separated the two germline ends. This CDR3 is 14 amino acids long. The CDR3 loop reads CASSFGGSNEKLFF. In DNA, the CDR3 is TGTGCCAGCAGCTTTGGCGGCTCGAATGAAAAACTGTTTTTT.

The chain couples TRBV5-1 to TRBJ2-7; no clear D gene. Germline-derived CDR1 and CDR2 are SGHRS and YFSETQ. V lost 2 bases, J lost 2 bases, and 11 bases lay in between. The CDR3 is 14 residues long. DNA for the CDR3: TGCGCCAGCAGCTTATACCAAACGCCCTACGAGCAGTACTTC. Amino acid sequence: CASSLYQTPYEQYF.

The chain uses TRBV28 and TRBJ2-1, with TRBD2 identical over 12 bases. CDR3 size: 20 residues. J gave up 0 bases and V 5 bases, and 14 bases lay outside the gene matches. In germline, CDR1 is MDHEN, CDR2 SYDVKM. The CDR3 loop reads CASSESGTSGLLRSYNEQFF. In DNA, the CDR3 is TGTGCCAGCAGTGAATCCGGGACTAGCGGGCTCCTCCGCTCCTACAATGAGCAGTTCTTC. The whole variable domain, filled in from reference TRBV28 and TRBJ2-1, reads DVKVTQSSRYLVKRTGEKVFLECVQDMDHENMFWYRQDPGLGLRLIYFSYDVKMKEKGDIPEGYSVSREKKERFSLILESASTNQTSMYLCASSESGTSGLLRSYNEQFFGPGTRLTVL.

This clonotype was seen repeatedly, ten times or more. This chain joins TRBV6-6 and TRBJ2-1; D not certain. The CDR3 sequence is 14 residues long. CDR1 is MNHNY, CDR2 SVGAGI, per germline (reference sequence). V was shortened by 3 bases and J by 7 bases, with 13 bases between the two germline ends. Here the CDR3 reads CASSYLDSRNEQFF. CDR3 in DNA: TGTGCCAGCAGTTATCTCGACTCCCGAAATGAGCAGTTCTTC.

In its sample, this clonotype was seen a few times. V is TRBV7-2 and J is TRBJ2-5, with D maybe TRBD2 (7 bases). The V end lost 1 base, the J end lost 2 bases, and 14 bases lay between the germline ends. This CDR3 contains 16 residues. Germline V gene sequence: CDR1 SGHTA, CDR2 FQGNSA. The CDR3 loop reads CASSLGGAGAQETQYF. As DNA, the CDR3 is TGTGCCAGCAGCTTAGGAGGCGCGGGGGCGCAAGAGACCCAGTACTTC.